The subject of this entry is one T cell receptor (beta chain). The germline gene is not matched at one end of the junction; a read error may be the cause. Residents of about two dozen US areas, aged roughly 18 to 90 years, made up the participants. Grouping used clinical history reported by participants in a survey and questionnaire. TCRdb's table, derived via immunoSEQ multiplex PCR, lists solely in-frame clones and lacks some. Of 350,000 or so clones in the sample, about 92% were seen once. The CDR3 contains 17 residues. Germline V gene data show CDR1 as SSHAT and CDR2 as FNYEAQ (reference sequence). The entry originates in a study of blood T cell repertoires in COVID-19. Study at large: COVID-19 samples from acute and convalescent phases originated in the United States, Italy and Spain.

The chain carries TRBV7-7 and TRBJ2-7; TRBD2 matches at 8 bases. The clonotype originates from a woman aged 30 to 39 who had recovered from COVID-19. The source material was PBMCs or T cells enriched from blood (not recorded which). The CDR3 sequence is CASSLALAGSAPYEQYF. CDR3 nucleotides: TGTGCTAGCAGCTTAGCGCTAGCGGGCTCGGCCCCGTACGAGCAGTACTTC. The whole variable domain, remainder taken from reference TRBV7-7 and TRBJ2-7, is GAGVSQSPRYKVTKRGQDVTLRCDPISSHATLYWYQQALGQGPEFLTYFNYEAQPDKSGLPSDRFSAERPEGSISTLTIQRTEQRDSAMYRCASSLALAGSAPYEQYFGPGTRLTVT.